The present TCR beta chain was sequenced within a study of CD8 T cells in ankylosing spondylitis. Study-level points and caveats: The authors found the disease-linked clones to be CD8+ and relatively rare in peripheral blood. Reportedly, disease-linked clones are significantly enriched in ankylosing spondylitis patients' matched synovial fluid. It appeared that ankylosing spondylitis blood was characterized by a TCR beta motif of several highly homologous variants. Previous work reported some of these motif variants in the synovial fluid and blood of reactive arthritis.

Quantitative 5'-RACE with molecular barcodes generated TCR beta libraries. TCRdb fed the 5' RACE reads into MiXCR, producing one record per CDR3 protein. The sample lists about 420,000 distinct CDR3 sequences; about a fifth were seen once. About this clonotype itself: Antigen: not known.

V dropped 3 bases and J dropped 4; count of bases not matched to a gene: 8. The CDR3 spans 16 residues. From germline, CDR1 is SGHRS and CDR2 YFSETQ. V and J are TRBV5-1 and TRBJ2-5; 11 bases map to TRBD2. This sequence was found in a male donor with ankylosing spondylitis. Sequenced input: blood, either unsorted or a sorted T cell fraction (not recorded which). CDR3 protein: CASSSASGRSGETQYF. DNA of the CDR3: TGCGCCAGCAGCTCCGCTAGCGGGAGGAGCGGAGAGACCCAGTACTTC. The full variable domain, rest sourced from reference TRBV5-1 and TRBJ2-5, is KAGVTQTPRYLIKTRGQQVTLSCSPISGHRSVSWYQQTPGQGLQFLFEYFSETQRNKGNFPGRFSGRQFSNSRSEMNVSTLELGDSALYLCASSSASGRSGETQYFGPGTRLLVL.